These T cell receptor beta chains were read from a single sample in a study of T cells in Graves' hyperthyroidism and ophthalmopathy. TCRdb re-called the multiplex PCR reads through MiXCR, storing one row per CDR3 protein. The repertoire holds hundreds of thousands of distinct CDR3 sequences, with about 15% as singletons. Sequenced: blood. The receptors come from a woman aged 18-29 years with Graves' hyperthyroidism. The CDR3 runs from the conserved cysteine through the conserved F or W. A D gene is named only where the DNA matches it firmly. Clone size, where shown, is once, few, many, or a class for clones that have expanded.

TRBD2,NA,TRBV18,17,TRBJ2-7,CATRREETSRLVYEQYF,TGTGCCACCCGAAGGGAAGAGACTAGCCGGTTGGTGTACGAGCAGTACTTC
NA,NA,TRBV6-5,14,TRBJ1-2,CASSYTSWGRGYTF,TGTGCCAGCAGTTACACGTCCTGGGGTCGTGGCTACACCTTC
NA,NA,TRBV27,14,TRBJ2-7,CARGGAEVPYEQYF,TGTGCCAGAGGAGGCGCGGAGGTGCCCTACGAGCAGTACTTC
NA,many,TRBV28,16,TRBJ2-2,CASSFGEPLNTGELFF,TGTGCCAGCAGTTTCGGGGAGCCCCTGAACACCGGGGAGCTGTTTTTT
NA,many,TRBV6-1,15,TRBJ1-1,CASMKVLYLGTEAFF,TGTGCCAGCATGAAAGTCCTATACTTGGGAACTGAAGCTTTCTTT
NA,NA,TRBV4-1,12,TRBJ2-5,CASSLAGGTQYF,TGCGCCAGCAGCCTAGCAGGTGGGACCCAGTACTTC
TRBD1,NA,TRBV29-1,14,TRBJ1-1,CSVVGQGGSTEAFF,TGCAGCGTAGTAGGACAGGGGGGGAGCACTGAAGCTTTCTTT
TRBD2,NA,TRBV6-5,11,TRBJ2-7,CAGGLADEQYF,TGTGCCGGGGGACTAGCCGACGAGCAGTACTTC
TRBD1,many,TRBV2,16,TRBJ1-1,CASHHRDRVRDTEAFF,TGTGCCAGCCACCACCGGGACAGGGTGAGGGACACTGAAGCTTTCTTT
NA,many,TRBV2,12,TRBJ1-1,CASSERLFGAFF,TGTGCCAGCAGTGAACGTCTTTTCGGGGCTTTCTTT
NA,NA,TRBV7-2,13,TRBJ2-7,CASRQVGSNEQYF,TGTGCCAGCAGGCAGGTTGGGTCCAACGAGCAGTACTTC
NA,many,TRBV30,14,TRBJ2-2,CACRQGLLSGELFF,TGTGCCTGCCGCCAGGGACTGCTGAGTGGGGAGCTGTTTTTT
NA,NA,TRBV7-9,13,TRBJ1-5,CASTPGGNQPQHF,TGTGCCAGCACACCAGGCGGAAATCAGCCCCAGCATTTT
TRBD2,few,TRBV9,18,TRBJ2-1,CASSRPRLGAGGANEQFF,TGTGCCAGCAGCAGGCCGCGGCTCGGAGCGGGAGGCGCGAATGAGCAGTTCTTC